This T cell receptor (beta chain) was documented in a study of shared clonotypes between healthy human individuals. The method was immunoSEQ multiplex PCR; TCRdb's version includes in-frame clones alone and lacks a portion of them. The sample lists some 480,000 clones, around three quarters occurring once. Looked up from germline, CDR1 is SGHVS and CDR2 is FQNEAQ. V was clipped by 3 bases and J by 6 bases; unmatched bases: 10. The CDR3 runs to 16 residues. The source of this sequence is a woman in her thirties or forties in good health. Some clones in this sample may be carry-over from other donors' samples. The sample consisted of PBMCs. The chain is built from TRBV7-8 and TRBJ2-5; TRBD2 matches at 10 bases. As DNA, the CDR3 is TGTGCCAGCAGCTTCCAACGACTAGCGGGTTCTAAGACCCAGTACTTC. Translation: CASSFQRLAGSKTQYF.